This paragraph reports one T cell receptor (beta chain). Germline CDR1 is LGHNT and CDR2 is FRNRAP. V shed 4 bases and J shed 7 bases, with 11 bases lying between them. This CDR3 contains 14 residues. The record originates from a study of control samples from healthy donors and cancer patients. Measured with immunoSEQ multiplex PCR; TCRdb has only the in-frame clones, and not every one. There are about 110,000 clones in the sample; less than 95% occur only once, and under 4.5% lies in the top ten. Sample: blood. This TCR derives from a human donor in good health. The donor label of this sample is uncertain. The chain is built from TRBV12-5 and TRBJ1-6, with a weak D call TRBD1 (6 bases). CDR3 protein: CASGSGQGNSPLHF. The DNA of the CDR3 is TGTGCTAGTGGTTCGGGGCAGGGGAATTCACCCCTCCACTTT.